This TCR beta chain was recorded in a study of T cell repertoires in cytomegalovirus infection. Study background: Alongside well-studied HLA-B-restricted CMV epitopes, recently identified HLA-C-restricted CMV epitopes were also used. Through public TCR beta signatures, both CMV infection and matching HLA type were indicated.

TCRdb analysed the reads with MiXCR anew, one entry per CDR3 protein. There are around 300,000 distinct CDR3 sequences in the sample; 25% occur only once, and 13% lies in the top ten. As to this clonotype: Its antigen remains unidentified.

Findings of the study overall: Cumulative public TCR beta family frequency identified carriers of CMV plus the relevant HLA. There were HLA-C-restricted CMV-specific TCR beta clonotypes dominating the ex vivo response.

Trimming pared 4 bases from V and 9 bases from J, leaving 10 bases between. Germline V gives CDR1 ENHRY, CDR2 SYGVKD. There are 12 residues in the CDR3. The specimen was cultured PBMCs, collected from culture after CMV antigen stimulation. This chain links TRBV10-3 with TRBJ2-1, with no clear D. The source of this sequence is a human donor in good health (CMV status not recorded). Some clones in this sample may be carry-over from other donors' samples. The CDR3 bases are TGTGCCATCAGTGCTAGGGCGGCTGAGCAGTTCTTC. Protein sequence: CAISARAAEQFF.